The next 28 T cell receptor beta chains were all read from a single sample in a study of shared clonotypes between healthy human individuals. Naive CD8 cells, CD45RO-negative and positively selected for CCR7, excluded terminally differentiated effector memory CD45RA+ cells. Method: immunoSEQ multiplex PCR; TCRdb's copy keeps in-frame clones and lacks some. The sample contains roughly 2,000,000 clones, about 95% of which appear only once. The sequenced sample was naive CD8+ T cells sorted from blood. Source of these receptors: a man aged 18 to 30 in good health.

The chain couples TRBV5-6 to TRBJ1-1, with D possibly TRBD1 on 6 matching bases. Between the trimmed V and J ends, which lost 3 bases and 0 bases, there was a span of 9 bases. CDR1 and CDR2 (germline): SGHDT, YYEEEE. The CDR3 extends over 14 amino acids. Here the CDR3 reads CASSWGGMNTEAFF. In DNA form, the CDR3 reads TGTGCCAGCAGCTGGGGGGGCATGAACACTGAAGCTTTCTTT.

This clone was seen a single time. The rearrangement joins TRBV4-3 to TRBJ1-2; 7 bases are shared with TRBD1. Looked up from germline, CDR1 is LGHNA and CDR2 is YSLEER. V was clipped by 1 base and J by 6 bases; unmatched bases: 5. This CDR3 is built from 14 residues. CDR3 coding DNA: TGCGCCAGCAGCCAAGGAGGGGGCGATGATGGCTACACCTTC. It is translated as CASSQGGGDDGYTF.

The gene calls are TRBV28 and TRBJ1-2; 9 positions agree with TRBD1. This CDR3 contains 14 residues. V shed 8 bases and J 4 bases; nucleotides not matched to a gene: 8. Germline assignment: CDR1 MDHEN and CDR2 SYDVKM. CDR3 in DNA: TGTGCCAGCGGACCAACAGGGGGCGCCTATGGCTACACCTTC. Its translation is CASGPTGGAYGYTF.

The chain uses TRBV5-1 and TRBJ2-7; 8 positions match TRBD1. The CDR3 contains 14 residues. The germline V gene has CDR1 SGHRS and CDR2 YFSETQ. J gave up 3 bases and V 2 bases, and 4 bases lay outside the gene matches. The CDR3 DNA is TGCGCCAGCAGCTTTGTACAGGGGGACTACGAGCAGTACTTC. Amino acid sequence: CASSFVQGDYEQYF.

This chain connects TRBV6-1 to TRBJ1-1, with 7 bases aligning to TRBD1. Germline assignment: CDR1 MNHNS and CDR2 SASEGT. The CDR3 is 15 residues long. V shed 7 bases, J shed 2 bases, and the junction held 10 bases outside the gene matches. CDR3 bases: TGTGCCAGCACCTTTAGACAGGGTATAAACACTGAAGCTTTCTTT. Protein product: CASTFRQGINTEAFF.

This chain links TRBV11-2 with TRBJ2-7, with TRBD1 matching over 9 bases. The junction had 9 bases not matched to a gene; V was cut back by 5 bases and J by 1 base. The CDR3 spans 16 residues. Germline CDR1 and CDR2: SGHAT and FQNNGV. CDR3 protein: CASSTGPGTGSYEQYF. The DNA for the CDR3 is TGTGCCAGCAGCACGGGCCCCGGGACAGGGTCCTACGAGCAGTACTTC. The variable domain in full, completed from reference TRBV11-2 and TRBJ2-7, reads EAGVAQSPRYKIIEKRQSVAFWCNPISGHATLYWYQQILGQGPKLLIQFQNNGVVDDSQLPKDRFSAERLKGVDSTLKIQPAKLEDSAVYLCASSTGPGTGSYEQYFGPGTRLTVT.

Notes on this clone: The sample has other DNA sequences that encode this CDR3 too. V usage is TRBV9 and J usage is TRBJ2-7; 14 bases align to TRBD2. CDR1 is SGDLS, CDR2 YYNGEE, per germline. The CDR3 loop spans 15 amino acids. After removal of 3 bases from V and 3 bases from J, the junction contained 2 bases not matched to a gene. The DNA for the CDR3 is TGTGCCAGCAGCGAAGGGACTAGCGGGAGCTACGAGCAGTACTTC. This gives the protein CASSEGTSGSYEQYF.

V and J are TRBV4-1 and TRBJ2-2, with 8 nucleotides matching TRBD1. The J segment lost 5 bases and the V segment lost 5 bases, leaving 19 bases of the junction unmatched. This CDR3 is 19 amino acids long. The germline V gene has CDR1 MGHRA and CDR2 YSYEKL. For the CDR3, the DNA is TGCGCCAGCAGCAGTCGGGCTCTTGGACAGGGAGGAGAAACCGGGGAGCTGTTTTTT. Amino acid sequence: CASSSRALGQGGETGELFF.

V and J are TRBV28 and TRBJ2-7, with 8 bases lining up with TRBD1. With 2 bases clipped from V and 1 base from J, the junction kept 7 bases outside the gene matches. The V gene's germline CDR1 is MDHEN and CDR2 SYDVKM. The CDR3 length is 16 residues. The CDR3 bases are TGTGCCAGCAGTTTACTTAGGACAGGGCGATCCTACGAGCAGTACTTC. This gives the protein CASSLLRTGRSYEQYF.

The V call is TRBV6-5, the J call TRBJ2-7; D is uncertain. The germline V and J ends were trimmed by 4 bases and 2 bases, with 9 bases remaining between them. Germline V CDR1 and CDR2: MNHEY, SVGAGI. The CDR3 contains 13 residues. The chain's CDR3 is CASSFPGPYEQYF. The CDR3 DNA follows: TGTGCCAGCAGTTTCCCGGGTCCCTACGAGCAGTACTTC.

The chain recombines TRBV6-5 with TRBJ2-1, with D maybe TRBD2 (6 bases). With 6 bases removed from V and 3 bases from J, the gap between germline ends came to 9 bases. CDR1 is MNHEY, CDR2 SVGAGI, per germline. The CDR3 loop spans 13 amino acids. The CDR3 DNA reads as TGTGCCAGCAGCCAGGACTACTACAATGAGCAGTTCTTC. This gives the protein CASSQDYYNEQFF.

The CDR3 sequence is CASSVGGVASTYEQYF. CDR3 nucleotide sequence: TGTGCCAGCAGCGTAGGCGGTGTAGCGTCAACCTACGAGCAGTACTTC. This chain connects TRBV9 to TRBJ2-7; D possibly corresponds to TRBD2 (5 bases). The CDR3 is made up of 16 amino acids. Trimming stripped 0 bases from V and 2 bases from J, with 15 bases between. CDR1 SGDLS and CDR2 YYNGEE come from the germline V gene. Complete variable domain (other parts from reference TRBV9 and TRBJ2-7): DSGVTQTPKHLITATGQRVTLRCSPRSGDLSVYWYQQSLDQGLQFLIQYYNGEERAKGNILERFSAQQFPDLHSELNLSSLELGDSALYFCASSVGGVASTYEQYFGPGTRLTVT.

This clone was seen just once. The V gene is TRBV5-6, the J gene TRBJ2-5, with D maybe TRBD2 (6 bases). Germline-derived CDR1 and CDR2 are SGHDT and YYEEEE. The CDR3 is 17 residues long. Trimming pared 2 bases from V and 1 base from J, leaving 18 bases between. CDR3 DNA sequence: TGTGCCAGCAGCTTTTCAGAGAGGTTGGGGGGCCAAGAGACCCAGTACTTC. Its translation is CASSFSERLGGQETQYF.

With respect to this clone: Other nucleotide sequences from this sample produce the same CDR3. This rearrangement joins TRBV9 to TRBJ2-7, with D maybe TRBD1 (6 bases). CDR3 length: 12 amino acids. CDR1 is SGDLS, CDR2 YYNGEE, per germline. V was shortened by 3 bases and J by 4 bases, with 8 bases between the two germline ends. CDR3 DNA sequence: TGTGCCAGCAGCGCCACAGGGTACGAGCAGTACTTC. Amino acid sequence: CASSATGYEQYF. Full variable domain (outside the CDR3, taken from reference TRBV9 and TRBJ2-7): DSGVTQTPKHLITATGQRVTLRCSPRSGDLSVYWYQQSLDQGLQFLIQYYNGEERAKGNILERFSAQQFPDLHSELNLSSLELGDSALYFCASSATGYEQYFGPGTRLTVT.

CDR3 nucleotide sequence: TGTGCCAGCAGTTACCAGGCCGGCGCCTACGAGCAGTACTTC. It yields the protein CASSYQAGAYEQYF. The V gene is TRBV6-6, the J gene TRBJ2-7; D gene unclear. The CDR3 extends over 14 amino acids. Germline values: CDR1 MNHNY, CDR2 SVGAGI (reference sequence). With 2 bases removed from V and 2 bases from J, the gap between germline ends came to 10 bases.

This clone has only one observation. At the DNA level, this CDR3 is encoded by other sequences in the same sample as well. Written as DNA, the CDR3 is TGTGCCAGCAGTTACACGGGACTAGCCTACGAGCAGTACTTC. Translated, it gives CASSYTGLAYEQYF. The V and J genes are TRBV6-5 and TRBJ2-7, with TRBD2 identical over 8 bases. The CDR3 consists of 14 residues. Trimming took 2 bases from V and 2 from J; bases not matched to a gene: 2. The germline CDR1 and CDR2 sequences are MNHEY and SVGAGI.

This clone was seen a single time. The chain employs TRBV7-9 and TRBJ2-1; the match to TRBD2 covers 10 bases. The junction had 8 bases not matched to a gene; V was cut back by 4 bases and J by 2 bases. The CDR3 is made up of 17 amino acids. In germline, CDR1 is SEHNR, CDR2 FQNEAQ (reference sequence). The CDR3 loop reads CASSSRTSGDTYNEQFF. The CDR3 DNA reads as TGTGCCAGCAGCTCGCGGACTAGCGGTGATACCTACAATGAGCAGTTCTTC.

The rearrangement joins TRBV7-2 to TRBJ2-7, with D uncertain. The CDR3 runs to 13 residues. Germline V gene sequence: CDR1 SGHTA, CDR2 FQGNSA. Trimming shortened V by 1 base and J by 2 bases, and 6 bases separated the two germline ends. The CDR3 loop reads CASSLGVTYEQYF. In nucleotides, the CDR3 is TGTGCCAGCAGCTTAGGGGTTACCTACGAGCAGTACTTC.

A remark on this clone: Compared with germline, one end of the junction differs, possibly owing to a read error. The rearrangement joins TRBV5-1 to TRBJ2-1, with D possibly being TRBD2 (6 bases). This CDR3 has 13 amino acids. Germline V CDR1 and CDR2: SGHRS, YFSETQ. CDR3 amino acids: CASRDFGYNEQFF. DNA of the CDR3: TGCGCGAGCAGGGACTTCGGGTACAATGAGCAGTTCTTC.

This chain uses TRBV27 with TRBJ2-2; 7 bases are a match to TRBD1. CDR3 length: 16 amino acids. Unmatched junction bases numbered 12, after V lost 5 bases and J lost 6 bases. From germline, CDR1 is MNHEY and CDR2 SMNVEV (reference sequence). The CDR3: CASSPGTEILAGELFF. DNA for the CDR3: TGTGCCAGCAGTCCTGGGACAGAAATCCTCGCCGGGGAGCTGTTTTTT.

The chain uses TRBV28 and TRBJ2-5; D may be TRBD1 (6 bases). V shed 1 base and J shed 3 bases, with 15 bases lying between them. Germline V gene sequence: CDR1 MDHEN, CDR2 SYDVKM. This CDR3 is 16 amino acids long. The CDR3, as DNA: TGTGCCAGCAGTTTATCACCAGGGGTCTTAGAAGAGACCCAGTACTTC. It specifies CASSLSPGVLEETQYF.

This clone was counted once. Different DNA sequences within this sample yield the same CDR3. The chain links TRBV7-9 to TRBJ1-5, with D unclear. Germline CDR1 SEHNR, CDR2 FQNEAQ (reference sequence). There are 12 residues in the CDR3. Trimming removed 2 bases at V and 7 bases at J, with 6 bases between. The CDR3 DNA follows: TGTGCCAGCAGCTTACTGGGCCAGCCCCAGCATTTT. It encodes CASSLLGQPQHF.

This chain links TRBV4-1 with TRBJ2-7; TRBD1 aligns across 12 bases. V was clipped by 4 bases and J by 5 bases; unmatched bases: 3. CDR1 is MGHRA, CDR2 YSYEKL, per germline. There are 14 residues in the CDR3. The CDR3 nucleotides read TGCGCCAGCAGCCCCGGGACAGGGGGCCACGAGCAGTACTTC. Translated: CASSPGTGGHEQYF.

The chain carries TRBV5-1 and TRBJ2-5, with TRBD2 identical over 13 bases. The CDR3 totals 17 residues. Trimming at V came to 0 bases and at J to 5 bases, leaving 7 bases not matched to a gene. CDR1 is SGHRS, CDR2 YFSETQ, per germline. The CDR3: CASSLELAGGILETQYF. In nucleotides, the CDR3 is TGCGCCAGCAGCTTGGAACTAGCGGGGGGGATTTTGGAGACCCAGTACTTC.

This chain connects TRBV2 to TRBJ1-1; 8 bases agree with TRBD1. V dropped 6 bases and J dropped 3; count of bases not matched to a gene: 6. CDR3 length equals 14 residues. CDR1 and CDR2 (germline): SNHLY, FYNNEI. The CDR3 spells CASRDRVFDTEAFF. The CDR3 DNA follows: TGTGCCAGCAGGGACAGGGTATTCGACACTGAAGCTTTCTTT.

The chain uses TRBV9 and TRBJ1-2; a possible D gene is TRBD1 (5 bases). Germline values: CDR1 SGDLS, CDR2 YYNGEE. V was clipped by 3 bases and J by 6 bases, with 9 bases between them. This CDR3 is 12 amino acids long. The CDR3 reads CASSARGDGYTF. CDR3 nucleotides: TGTGCCAGCAGCGCAAGGGGAGATGGCTACACCTTC. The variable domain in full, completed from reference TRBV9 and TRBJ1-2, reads DSGVTQTPKHLITATGQRVTLRCSPRSGDLSVYWYQQSLDQGLQFLIQYYNGEERAKGNILERFSAQQFPDLHSELNLSSLELGDSALYFCASSARGDGYTFGSGTRLTVV.

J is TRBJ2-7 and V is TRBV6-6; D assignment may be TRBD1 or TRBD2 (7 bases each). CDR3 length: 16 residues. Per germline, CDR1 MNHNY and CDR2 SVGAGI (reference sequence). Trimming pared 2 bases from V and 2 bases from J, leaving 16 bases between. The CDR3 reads CASSYPDREGPYEQYF. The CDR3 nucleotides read TGTGCCAGCAGTTACCCTGACAGGGAGGGCCCCTACGAGCAGTACTTC.

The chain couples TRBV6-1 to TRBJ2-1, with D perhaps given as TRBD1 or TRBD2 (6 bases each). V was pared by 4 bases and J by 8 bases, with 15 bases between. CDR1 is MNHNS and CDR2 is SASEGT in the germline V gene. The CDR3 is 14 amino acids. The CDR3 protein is CASSGSGQGYEQFF. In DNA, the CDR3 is TGTGCCAGCAGTGGTAGCGGCCAGGGGTATGAGCAGTTCTTC.